Shown below are 8 T cell receptor beta chains from a single sample sequenced in a study of blood T cell repertoires in COVID-19. Profiled with immunoSEQ multiplex PCR; TCRdb holds only in-frame clones, not every one. The sample has some 95,000 clones, 70% to 90% seen once. Sequencing was done on a sample of peripheral blood. The receptors derive from a man older than 75 with active or convalescent COVID-19.

The rearrangement uses TRBV4-3 and TRBJ1-4; D possibly corresponds to TRBD1 (5 bases). Germline V CDR1 and CDR2: LGHNA, YSLEER. The V end lost 1 base, the J end lost 4 bases, and 13 bases lay between the germline ends. The length of the CDR3 is 16 residues. The DNA of the CDR3 is TGCGCCAGCAGCCAAGGGGCAGGGTTCAATAATGAAAAACTGTTTTTT. This gives the protein CASSQGAGFNNEKLFF.

The chain recombines TRBV28 with TRBJ1-5, with no clear D. Germline V CDR1 and CDR2: MDHEN, SYDVKM. The CDR3 runs 14 residues. V was clipped by 6 bases and J by 2 bases, with 11 bases between them. For the CDR3, the DNA is TGTGCCAGCAGGGCCCCCCGGGGCAATCAGCCCCAGCATTTT. This sequence encodes CASRAPRGNQPQHF.

This clone was seen just once. The rearrangement links TRBV7-9 to TRBJ1-1, with 9 positions matching TRBD1. CDR1 SEHNR and CDR2 FQNEAQ come from the germline V gene (reference sequence). The CDR3 is 14 amino acids. V gave up 3 bases and J gave up 10 bases; unmatched junction bases: 9. CDR3 DNA sequence: TGTGCCAGCAGCTTCGACAGGGGGTCTTCGGGAGCTTTCTTT. This codes for CASSFDRGSSGAFF.

This chain links TRBV28 with TRBJ1-2; D is unclear. Germline V lookup: CDR1 MDHEN, CDR2 SYDVKM. CDR3 length: 12 residues. V dropped 3 bases and J dropped 4 bases, with 6 bases sitting between them. CDR3 nucleotide sequence: TGTGCCAGCAGTTTGTCCAGCTATGGCTACACCTTC. Amino acids: CASSLSSYGYTF.

The J gene is TRBJ1-1, the V gene TRBV7-9; 8 bases line up with TRBD1. CDR3 length: 14 amino acids. V shed 6 bases, J shed 1 base, and the junction held 4 bases outside the gene matches. Germline CDR1 SEHNR, CDR2 FQNEAQ (reference sequence). CDR3 sequence reads: CASRRGQGNTEAFF. CDR3 bases: TGTGCCAGCAGACGCGGACAGGGGAACACTGAAGCTTTCTTT.

This sequence joins TRBV28 and TRBJ2-3; 10 positions agree with TRBD2. The CDR3 totals 17 residues. Per the germline V gene, CDR1 is MDHEN and CDR2 is SYDVKM. J lost 8 bases, V lost 2 bases, and 13 bases had no gene match. This CDR3 is CASSLGLADTLRGTQYF. Here the CDR3 DNA reads TGTGCCAGCAGTTTAGGACTAGCGGACACTTTGCGAGGTACGCAGTATTTT.

This sequence joins TRBV30 and TRBJ1-4, with D perhaps matching TRBD1 (5 bases). The CDR3 covers 15 residues. The ends were cut back, 0 bases at V and 3 bases at J, with 11 bases in the middle. The germline CDR1 and CDR2 sequences are GTSNPN and SVGIG (reference sequence). Here the CDR3 DNA reads TGTGCCTGGAGTGTTGTCGGGGGAGCTAATGAAAAACTGTTTTTT. It specifies CAWSVVGGANEKLFF.

The chain carries TRBV28 and TRBJ2-7; 7 nucleotides match TRBD1. V lost 0 bases, J lost 2 bases, and 1 base stayed unmatched. The germline V gene has CDR1 MDHEN and CDR2 SYDVKM. The CDR3 totals 14 residues. For the CDR3, the DNA is TGTGCCAGCAGTTTATGGGGACAGACCTACGAGCAGTACTTC. Residues: CASSLWGQTYEQYF.